The 17 T cell receptor beta chains listed next were all sequenced from one sample in a study of shared clonotypes between healthy human individuals. Sequenced by immunoSEQ multiplex PCR; TCRdb stores in-frame clones only, minus some. The table shows some 200,000 clones, with 80% to 95% occurring only once. The specimen sequenced was naive CD4+ T cells sorted from blood. Regarding subset: CD45RA+ positively selected. These receptors originate from a woman between 25 and 40 years old in good health.

This chain links TRBV2 with TRBJ2-7; D gene unclear. This CDR3 region has 12 residues. Germline assignment: CDR1 SNHLY and CDR2 FYNNEI. The V and J ends lost 2 bases and 1 base respectively, with 3 bases between them. CDR3 nucleotide sequence: TGTGCCAGCAGTGAATGGTCCTACGAGCAGTACTTC. Translation gives CASSEWSYEQYF. The full variable domain, completed using reference TRBV2 and TRBJ2-7, is EPEVTQTPSHQVTQMGQEVILRCVPISNHLYFYWYRQILGQKVEFLVSFYNNEISEKSEIFDDQFSVERPDGSNFTLKIRSTKLEDSAMYFCASSEWSYEQYFGPGTRLTVT.

The chain is built from TRBV7-2 and TRBJ2-7; D remains ambiguous. This CDR3 comprises 16 residues. CDR1 is SGHTA and CDR2 is FQGNSA in the germline V gene. V lost 4 bases and J 5 bases, leaving 21 bases between the germline ends. CDR3 in DNA: TGTGCCAGCAGCTCAAAACGACGGCTAATCGGCGACGAGCAGTACTTC. It translates to CASSSKRRLIGDEQYF.

The rearrangement links TRBV10-3 to TRBJ1-5; D possibly corresponds to TRBD1 (6 bases). Germline loops: CDR1 ENHRY, CDR2 SYGVKD. The CDR3 consists of 16 residues. Trimming left V 0 bases short and J 1 base short, with 10 bases between. CDR3 DNA: TGTGCCATCAGTGAGTCCCCCGGGGGCAGCAATCAGCCCCAGCATTTT. This translates into CAISESPGGSNQPQHF.

The rearrangement joins TRBV18 to TRBJ2-3, with 8 positions matching TRBD2. J lost 5 bases, V lost 3 bases, and 10 bases had no gene match. The CDR3 runs to 16 residues. Germline CDR1 reads KGHSH; CDR2 reads LQKENI. The chain's CDR3 is CASSPGSGISVDTQYF. Written as DNA, the CDR3 is TGTGCCAGCTCACCGGGTAGCGGGATTTCGGTAGATACGCAGTATTTT.

The chain combines TRBV10-3 with TRBJ2-1; D is perhaps TRBD1 or TRBD2 (5 bases each). Germline V gene lookup returns CDR1 ENHRY and CDR2 SYGVKD. The V gene lost 5 bases and the J gene lost 0 bases, with 14 bases spanning the gap. The CDR3 is 16 amino acids. The CDR3 DNA follows: TGTGCCATCAGTACAGGAGGTGCTAGCTCCTACAATGAGCAGTTCTTC. Amino acids: CAISTGGASSYNEQFF.

This clone has a single count. The gene calls are TRBV29-1 and TRBJ2-7, with D uncertain. This CDR3 has 15 amino acids. Germline values: CDR1 SQVTM, CDR2 ANQGSEA. Trimming left V 3 bases short and J 2 bases short, with 17 bases between. The CDR3 spells CSVDSGWGGAYEQYF. DNA of the CDR3: TGCAGCGTTGACAGTGGGTGGGGTGGGGCCTACGAGCAGTACTTC.

This chain connects TRBV4-1 to TRBJ2-7; 7 bases match TRBD1. CDR1 is MGHRA and CDR2 is YSYEKL in the germline V gene. The trim removed 0 bases at V and 6 bases at J, leaving 23 bases unmatched. This CDR3 region has 20 residues. Written as DNA, the CDR3 is TGCGCCAGCAGCCAAGAAACGGGCACAGGGGTACTCCCCCATTCTGGCGAGCAGTACTTC. The encoded protein is CASSQETGTGVLPHSGEQYF.

The J gene is TRBJ1-1, the V gene TRBV28, with 12 bases identical to TRBD1. Germline V gives CDR1 MDHEN, CDR2 SYDVKM. The V segment lost 6 bases and the J segment 5 bases; nucleotides outside the gene matches: 13. The CDR3 covers 17 residues. CDR3 protein: CASRDSGTGGVKTEAFF. CDR3 nucleotide sequence: TGTGCCAGCAGGGATTCCGGGACAGGGGGCGTTAAAACTGAAGCTTTCTTT.

This clone was seen a single time. This chain uses TRBV5-8 with TRBJ2-1, with 9 positions matching TRBD2. The V gene's germline CDR1 is SGHTS and CDR2 YDEGEE. The CDR3 consists of 15 residues. The junction had 6 bases not matched to a gene; V was cut back by 0 bases and J by 8 bases. As DNA, the CDR3 is TGTGCCAGCAGCTTGGGACCGGGACTAGCCTATGAGCAGTTCTTC. Translated: CASSLGPGLAYEQFF. Full variable domain (outside the CDR3, taken from reference TRBV5-8 and TRBJ2-1): EAGVTQSPTHLIKTRGQQATLRCSPISGHTSVYWYQQALGLGLQFLLWYDEGEERNRGNFPPRFSGRQFPNYSSELNVNALELEDSALYLCASSLGPGLAYEQFFGPGTRLTVL.

The V and J genes are TRBV6-5 and TRBJ1-2; no reliable D call. The CDR3 is made up of 15 amino acids. The V gene's germline CDR1 is MNHEY and CDR2 SVGAGI. V was shortened by 2 bases and J by 6 bases, with 16 bases between the two germline ends. The CDR3 here is CASSYLLSGANGYTF. CDR3 sequence (DNA): TGTGCCAGCAGTTACCTGTTGTCGGGCGCGAATGGCTACACCTTC.

CDR3 amino acids: CASSAQGQGAVRPQHF. CDR3 nucleotide sequence: TGTGCCAGTAGTGCCCAGGGACAAGGGGCAGTCCGGCCCCAGCATTTT. The chain uses TRBV19 and TRBJ1-5; D is perhaps TRBD1 (6 bases). Germline CDR1 LNHDA, CDR2 SQIVND (reference sequence). CDR3 length: 16 amino acids. The V end was cut by 5 bases, the J end by 9 bases, with 23 bases between.

The rearrangement uses TRBV14 and TRBJ1-1; D not resolved. Germline CDR1 and CDR2: SGHDN and FVKESK. The CDR3 contains 12 residues. Trimming cost V 4 bases and J 10 bases, with 13 bases left between them. CDR3 sequence (DNA): TGTGCCAGCAGCCCGACGTTGCTGGGAGCTTTCTTT. Amino acids: CASSPTLLGAFF.

CDR3 sequence reads: CASSLGTSDYEQYF. The CDR3 coding sequence is TGTGCCAGCAGCTTAGGGACTAGCGACTACGAGCAGTACTTC. The rearrangement links TRBV7-2 to TRBJ2-7; 9 nucleotides agree with TRBD2. The CDR3 spans 14 residues. The germline gives CDR1 SGHTA, CDR2 FQGNSA. Trimming removed 1 base from V and 3 bases from J; junction bases left unmatched: 1.

This clone turned up a few times. The rearrangement uses TRBV27 and TRBJ2-7; no clear D gene. V dropped 3 bases and J dropped 2 bases, with 5 bases sitting between them. Per germline, CDR1 MNHEY and CDR2 SMNVEV (reference sequence). The CDR3 has 12 amino acids. The CDR3 sequence: CASSFQTYEQYF. The CDR3 DNA reads as TGTGCCAGCAGTTTCCAGACCTACGAGCAGTACTTC.

The chain has TRBV6-5 and TRBJ2-7; D is perhaps TRBD1 or TRBD2 (5 bases each). V was trimmed by 6 bases and J by 1 base, leaving 10 bases between them. CDR1 MNHEY and CDR2 SVGAGI come from the germline V gene. The CDR3 is 13 residues long. CDR3 region: CASRRDGSYEQYF. As DNA, the CDR3 is TGTGCCAGCAGAAGGGACGGATCCTACGAGCAGTACTTC.

J is TRBJ2-6 and V is TRBV9; a weak D match, TRBD1 (5 bases). The CDR3 has 16 residues. Trimming stripped 0 bases from V and 3 bases from J, with 10 bases between. CDR1 and CDR2 from the germline V gene are SGDLS and YYNGEE. CDR3 in DNA: TGTGCCAGCAGCGTAGCAGGGTTCTTTGGGGCCAACGTCCTGACTTTC. Its translation is CASSVAGFFGANVLTF.

The chain has TRBV6-5 and TRBJ2-2; no definite D call. CDR3 length equals 15 residues. Germline V CDR1 and CDR2: MNHEY, SVGAGI. V lost 2 bases to trimming and J lost 5 bases, with 12 bases between them. The CDR3 protein is CASSYGTARTGELFF. CDR3 bases: TGTGCCAGCAGTTACGGTACAGCGAGGACCGGGGAGCTGTTTTTT.